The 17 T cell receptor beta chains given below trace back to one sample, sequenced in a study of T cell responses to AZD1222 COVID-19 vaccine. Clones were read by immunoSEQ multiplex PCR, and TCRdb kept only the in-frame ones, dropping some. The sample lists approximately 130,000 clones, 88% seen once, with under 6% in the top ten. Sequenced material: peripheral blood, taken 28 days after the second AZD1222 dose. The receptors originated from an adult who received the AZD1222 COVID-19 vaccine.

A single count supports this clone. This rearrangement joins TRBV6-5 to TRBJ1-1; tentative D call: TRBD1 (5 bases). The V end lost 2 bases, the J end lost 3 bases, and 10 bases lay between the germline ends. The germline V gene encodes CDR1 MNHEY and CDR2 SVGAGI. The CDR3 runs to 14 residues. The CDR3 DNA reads TGTGCCAGCAGTTACAGGGGAACCCACACTGAAGCTTTCTTT. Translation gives CASSYRGTHTEAFF.

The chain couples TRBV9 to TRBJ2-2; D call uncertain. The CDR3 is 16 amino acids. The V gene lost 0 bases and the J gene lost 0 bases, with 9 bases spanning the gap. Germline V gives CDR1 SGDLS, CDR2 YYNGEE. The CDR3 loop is CASSVATGSNTGELFF. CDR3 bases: TGTGCCAGCAGCGTAGCTACCGGGTCGAACACCGGGGAGCTGTTTTTT.

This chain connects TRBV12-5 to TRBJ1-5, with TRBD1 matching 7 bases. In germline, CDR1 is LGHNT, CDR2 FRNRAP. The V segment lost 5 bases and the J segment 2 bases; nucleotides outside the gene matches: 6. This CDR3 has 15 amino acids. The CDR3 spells CASGIQGLGNQPQHF. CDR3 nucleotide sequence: TGTGCTAGTGGTATACAGGGGCTAGGCAATCAGCCCCAGCATTTT.

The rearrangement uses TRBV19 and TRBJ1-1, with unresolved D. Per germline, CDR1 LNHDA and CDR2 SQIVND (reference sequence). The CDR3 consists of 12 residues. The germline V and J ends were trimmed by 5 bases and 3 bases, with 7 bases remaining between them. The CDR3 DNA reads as TGTGCCAGTAGTGGGCAGCACACTGAAGCTTTCTTT. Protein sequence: CASSGQHTEAFF.

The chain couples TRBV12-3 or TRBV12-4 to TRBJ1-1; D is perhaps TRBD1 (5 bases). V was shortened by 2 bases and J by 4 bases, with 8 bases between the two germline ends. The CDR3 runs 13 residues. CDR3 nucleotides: TGTGCCAGCAGTTTAAGTGGGGGCACTGAAGCTTTCTTT. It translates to CASSLSGGTEAFF.

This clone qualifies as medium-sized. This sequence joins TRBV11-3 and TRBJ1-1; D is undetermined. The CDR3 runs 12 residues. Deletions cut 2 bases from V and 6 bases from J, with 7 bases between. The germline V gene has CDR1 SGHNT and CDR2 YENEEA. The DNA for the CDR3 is TGTGCCAGCAGCTTAACGTGGGCTGAAGCTTTCTTT. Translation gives CASSLTWAEAFF.

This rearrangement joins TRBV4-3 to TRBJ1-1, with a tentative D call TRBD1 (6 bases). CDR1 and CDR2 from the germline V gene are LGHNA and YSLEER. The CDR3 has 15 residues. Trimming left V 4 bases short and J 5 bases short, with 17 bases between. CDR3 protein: CASSPILPGETEAFF. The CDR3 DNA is TGCGCCAGCAGCCCCATCCTCCCAGGGGAAACTGAAGCTTTCTTT.

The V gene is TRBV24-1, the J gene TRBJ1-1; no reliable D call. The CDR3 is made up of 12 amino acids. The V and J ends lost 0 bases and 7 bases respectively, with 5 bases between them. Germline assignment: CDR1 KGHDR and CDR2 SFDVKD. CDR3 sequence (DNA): TGTGCCACCAGTGATTTGGTTAATGAAGCTTTCTTT. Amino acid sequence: CATSDLVNEAFF.

CDR3 nucleotide sequence: TGTGCCAGTAACCCGACAGGGGCCCATGGCTACACCTTC. Its translation: CASNPTGAHGYTF. The rearrangement joins TRBV19 to TRBJ1-2, with 8 bases identical to TRBD1. V lost 7 bases and J lost 6; bases outside the gene matches: 7. The length of the CDR3 is 13 residues. Germline V CDR1 and CDR2: LNHDA, SQIVND (reference sequence). Together with reference TRBV19 and TRBJ1-2, the CDR3 gives the full variable domain: DGGITQSPKYLFRKEGQNVTLSCEQNLNHDAMYWYRQDPGQGLRLIYYSQIVNDFQKGDIAEGYSVSREKKESFPLTVTSAQKNPTAFYLCASNPTGAHGYTFGSGTRLTVV.

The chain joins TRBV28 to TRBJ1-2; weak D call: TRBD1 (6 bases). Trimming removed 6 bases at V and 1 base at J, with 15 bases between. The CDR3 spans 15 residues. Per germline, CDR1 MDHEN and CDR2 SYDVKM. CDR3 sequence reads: CASRPRQEINYGYTF. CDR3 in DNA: TGTGCCAGCAGGCCAAGACAGGAAATTAACTATGGCTACACCTTC.

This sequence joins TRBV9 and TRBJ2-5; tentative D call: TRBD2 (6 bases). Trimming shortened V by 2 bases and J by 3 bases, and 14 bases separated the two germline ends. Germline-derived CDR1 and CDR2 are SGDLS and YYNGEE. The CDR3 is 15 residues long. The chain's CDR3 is CASSVGVRGKETQYF. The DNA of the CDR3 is TGTGCCAGCAGCGTGGGGGTTCGGGGGAAAGAGACCCAGTACTTC.

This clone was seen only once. For the CDR3, the DNA is TGTGCCAGCAGCGGAAGGACAGGGTCTGGTGAAAAACTGTTTTTT. It codes for CASSGRTGSGEKLFF. The rearrangement links TRBV5-4 to TRBJ1-4, with 8 bases identical to TRBD1. Germline-derived CDR1 and CDR2 are SGHNT and YYREEE (reference sequence). This CDR3 contains 15 residues. V shed 4 bases and J 7 bases; nucleotides not matched to a gene: 9.

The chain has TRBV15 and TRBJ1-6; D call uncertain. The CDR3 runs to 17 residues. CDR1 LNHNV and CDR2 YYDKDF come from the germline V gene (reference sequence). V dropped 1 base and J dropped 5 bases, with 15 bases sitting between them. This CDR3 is CATSRVEGTEDNSPLHF. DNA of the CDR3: TGTGCCACCAGCAGAGTGGAGGGTACGGAAGATAATTCACCCCTCCACTTT. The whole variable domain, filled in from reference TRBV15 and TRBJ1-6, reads DAMVIQNPRYQVTQFGKPVTLSCSQTLNHNVMYWYQQKSSQAPKLLFHYYDKDFNNEADTPDNFQSRRPNTSFCFLDIRSPGLGDTAMYLCATSRVEGTEDNSPLHFGNGTRLTVT.

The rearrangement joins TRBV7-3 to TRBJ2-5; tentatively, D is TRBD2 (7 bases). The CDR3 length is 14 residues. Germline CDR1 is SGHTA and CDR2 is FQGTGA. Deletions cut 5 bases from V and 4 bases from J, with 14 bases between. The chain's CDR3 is CASSMAGGLETQYF. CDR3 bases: TGTGCCAGCAGCATGGCCGGGGGGCTAGAGACCCAGTACTTC.

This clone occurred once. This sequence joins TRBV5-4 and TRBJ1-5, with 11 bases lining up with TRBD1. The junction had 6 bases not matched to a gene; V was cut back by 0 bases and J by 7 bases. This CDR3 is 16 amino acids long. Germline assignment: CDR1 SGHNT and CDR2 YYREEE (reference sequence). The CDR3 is CASSLDGTGGGQPQHF. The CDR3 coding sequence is TGTGCCAGCAGCTTGGACGGGACAGGGGGAGGACAGCCCCAGCATTTT. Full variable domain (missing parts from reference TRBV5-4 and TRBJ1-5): ETGVTQSPTHLIKTRGQQVTLRCSSQSGHNTVSWYQQALGQGPQFIFQYYREEENGRGNFPPRFSGLQFPNYSSELNVNALELDDSALYLCASSLDGTGGGQPQHFGDGTRLSIL.

The CDR3 bases are TGTGCCTGGAGTGTACTTAGCTCCCCATCTGGGGAGCTGTTTTTT. This gives the protein CAWSVLSSPSGELFF. J is TRBJ2-2 and V is TRBV30; D call uncertain. Germline V gene data show CDR1 as GTSNPN and CDR2 as SVGIG (reference sequence). The CDR3 is 15 residues long. V shed 0 bases and J shed 8 bases, with 16 bases lying between them.

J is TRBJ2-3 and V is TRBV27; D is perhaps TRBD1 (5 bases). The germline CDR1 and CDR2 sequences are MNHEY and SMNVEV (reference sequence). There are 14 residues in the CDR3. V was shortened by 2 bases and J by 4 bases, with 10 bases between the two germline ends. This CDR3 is CASSLGQGADTQYF. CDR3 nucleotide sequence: TGTGCCAGCAGTTTAGGGCAAGGGGCAGATACGCAGTATTTT.